What follows is one T cell receptor beta chain and its context. Its antigen is not identified. Random hexamers were used to reverse transcribe the RNA input (about 0.45 to 1 ug). The CDR3 of TCR beta was amplified by immunoSEQ multiplex PCR across 54 Vbeta and 13 Jbeta. TCRdb fed the immunoSEQ multiplex PCR reads into MiXCR, producing one record per CDR3 protein. The table records a few hundred thousand distinct CDR3 sequences, 95% of them present only once. This record belongs to a study of CD8 T cells in Susac syndrome. General study points: It was acknowledged in the study that the number of individuals who were included in its TCR sequencing and HLA analysis was relatively small.

Multiple sclerosis controls were treatment-naive patients with stable or active relapsing-remitting disease. TEMRA cells were FACS-enriched and CD8+ and CD4+ T cells negatively isolated. Source material: CD4+ T cells from PBMCs. The source of this sequence is a human donor with multiple sclerosis.

CDR3 loop: CASSQGLAGGTDTQYF. CDR3 nucleotide sequence: TGTGCCAGCAGCCAGGGACTAGCGGGGGGCACAGATACGCAGTATTTT. This chain connects TRBV7-2 to TRBJ2-3, with TRBD2 matching 14 bases. J was trimmed by 1 base and V by 5 bases; bases with no gene match: 2. The length of the CDR3 is 16 residues. Germline lookup yields CDR1 SGHTA and CDR2 FQGNSA.